The 7 T cell receptor beta chains presented below share a single source sample, sequenced in a study of PD-L1 blockade in urothelial cancer (TCRdb year 2017). The sample's time point label, decoded: peripheral blood 6 weeks after treatment start. Libraries were constructed by the immunoSEQ multiplex PCR assay. TCRdb's version of the immuneACCESS table is confined to in-frame rearrangements and falls short of the full clone set. An unresolved V gene accounts for under half of the shortfall where checked; the remainder is of unknown origin. This sample gives around 87,000 clones in total; 83% of them show up just once. Approximately 8.4% of the sample is taken by the ten largest. Sequences were derived from PBMCs, sampled around atezolizumab (anti-PD-L1) treatment. The receptors stem from a man in his 70s with urothelial cancer.

The chain couples TRBV11-2 to TRBJ1-3, with 8 bases identical to TRBD1. The CDR3 has 17 residues. Germline-derived CDR1 and CDR2 are SGHAT and FQNNGV. With V trimmed by 2 bases and J by 0 bases, 6 bases remained unmatched. As DNA, the CDR3 is TGTGCCAGCAGCTTACGCACAGGGGGAGGCTCTGGAAACACCATATATTTT. The encoded protein is CASSLRTGGGSGNTIYF.

The rearrangement links TRBV19 to TRBJ2-3, with a possible D match to TRBD2 (6 bases). Germline lookup yields CDR1 LNHDA and CDR2 SQIVND (reference sequence). Trimming took 7 bases from V and 0 from J, leaving 14 bases between them. The CDR3 contains 15 residues. CDR3 sequence reads: CASTGRAGSTDTQYF. In DNA form, the CDR3 reads TGTGCCAGTACGGGCCGGGCGGGGAGCACAGATACGCAGTATTTT. The whole variable domain, filled in from reference TRBV19 and TRBJ2-3, reads DGGITQSPKYLFRKEGQNVTLSCEQNLNHDAMYWYRQDPGQGLRLIYYSQIVNDFQKGDIAEGYSVSREKKESFPLTVTSAQKNPTAFYLCASTGRAGSTDTQYFGPGTRLTVL.

The genes are TRBV11-3 and TRBJ2-1; 7 bases are shared with TRBD2. Trimming at V came to 5 bases and at J to 7 bases, leaving 8 bases not matched to a gene. The CDR3 sequence is 14 residues long. Germline assignment: CDR1 SGHNT and CDR2 YENEEA. CDR3 nucleotide sequence: TGTGCCAGCAGCCTCGGACTAGTGGGGAATGAGCAGTTCTTC. This codes for CASSLGLVGNEQFF. The whole variable domain, remainder taken from reference TRBV11-3 and TRBJ2-1, is EAGVVQSPRYKIIEKKQPVAFWCNPISGHNTLYWYLQNLGQGPELLIRYENEEAVDDSQLPKDRFSAERLKGVDSTLKIQPAELGDSAVYLCASSLGLVGNEQFFGPGTRLTVL.

The chain is built from TRBV7-8 and TRBJ1-1; D call uncertain. Germline CDR1 reads SGHVS; CDR2 reads FQNEAQ. This CDR3 region has 14 residues. V lost 3 bases to trimming and J lost 3 bases, with 11 bases between them. CDR3 protein: CASSLLGKDTEAFF. DNA of the CDR3: TGTGCCAGCAGCTTGTTGGGCAAGGACACTGAAGCTTTCTTT.

This rearrangement joins TRBV18 to TRBJ1-1; maybe TRBD1 (5 bases). This CDR3 is built from 15 residues. Trimming took 6 bases from V and 4 from J, leaving 18 bases between them. Germline V gene sequence: CDR1 KGHSH, CDR2 LQKENI. The CDR3 spells CASSPFRVDGTEAFF. The DNA for the CDR3 is TGTGCCAGCTCGCCCTTCAGGGTAGACGGCACTGAAGCTTTCTTT.

The chain recombines TRBV5-5 with TRBJ2-3; D possibly corresponds to TRBD2 (6 bases). The CDR3 sequence is 14 residues long. CDR1 is SGHKS, CDR2 YYEKEE, per germline (reference sequence). The V gene lost 1 base and the J gene lost 1 base, with 7 bases spanning the gap. The CDR3 spells CASSLWGGTDTQYF. CDR3 in DNA: TGTGCCAGCAGCTTGTGGGGGGGCACAGATACGCAGTATTTT. Full variable domain (missing parts from reference TRBV5-5 and TRBJ2-3): DAGVTQSPTHLIKTRGQQVTLRCSPISGHKSVSWYQQVLGQGPQFIFQYYEKEERGRGNFPDRFSARQFPNYSSELNVNALLLGDSALYLCASSLWGGTDTQYFGPGTRLTVL.

V and J are TRBV5-1 and TRBJ2-7, with D maybe TRBD1 (5 bases). Germline CDR1 is SGHRS and CDR2 is YFSETQ. Trimming shortened V by 3 bases and J by 1 base, and 5 bases separated the two germline ends. The CDR3 covers 12 residues. The CDR3, as DNA: TGCGCCAGCAGCTCAGGGTCCTACGAGCAGTACTTC. Encoded protein: CASSSGSYEQYF.